This is a list of T cell receptor beta chains from one sample in a study of T cell responses to AZD1222 COVID-19 vaccine. Data came from immunoSEQ multiplex PCR; TCRdb stores just in-frame clones and leaves some out. This table holds 150,000 to 190,000 clones, about nine tenths found once. The sample here was peripheral blood, taken on day 0 of AZD1222 vaccination. These receptors were taken from an adult in good health. CDR3s include the opening cysteine and the closing phenylalanine or tryptophan. A D gene is named only where the DNA matches it firmly. The size field is filled for only some rows; it gives once, few, many or a size class.

.	.	TRBV2	TRBJ1-1	TGTGCCAGCAAAGGGTACGGTAAGGGGAACACTGAAGCTTTCTTT	CASKGYGKGNTEAFF
.	.	TRBV6-5	TRBJ2-5	TGTGCCAGCAGTTACTCGACCCTCGGGGAGACCCAGTACTTC	CASSYSTLGETQYF
few	.	TRBV4-2	TRBJ1-4	TGTGCCAGCAGCCAACCCAGTGCTGAAAAACTGTTTTTT	CASSQPSAEKLFF
.	.	TRBV5-4	TRBJ2-3	TGTGCCAGCAGCTTGGCCGTGCAGAGGAGCACAGATACGCAGTATTTT	CASSLAVQRSTDTQYF
.	.	TRBV20-1	TRBJ1-5	TGCAGTGCTAGTTTACAGGTTAATCAGCCCCAGCATTTT	CSASLQVNQPQHF
.	.	TRBV20-1	TRBJ1-2	TGCAGTGCGAGGGATGGCTACACCTTC	CSARDGYTF
.	TRBD1	TRBV2	TRBJ1-1	TGTGCCAGCAGACGAACAGGGGCTACGAACACTGAAGCTTTCTTT	CASRRTGATNTEAFF
.	TRBD1	TRBV13	TRBJ1-1	TGTGCCAGCAGCTCTGGGACAGGAGTGAACACTGAAGCTTTCTTT	CASSSGTGVNTEAFF
.	.	TRBV9	TRBJ2-3	TGTGCCAGCAGCGTAGGGGGCCTAGATACGCAGTATTTT	CASSVGGLDTQYF
.	TRBD2	TRBV19	TRBJ2-1	TGTGCCAGTAGTCCCCGACTAGCGGGAGTTGAAAGGAATGAGCAGTTCTTC	CASSPRLAGVERNEQFF
.	.	TRBV21-1	TRBJ2-7	TGTGCCAGCAGCAAAGGAACCGAAAGCTCCTACGAGCAGTACTTC	CASSKGTESSYEQYF